What follows is one T cell receptor beta chain and its context. Antigen: not known. The record originates from a study of T cell responses to AZD1222 COVID-19 vaccine. Study conclusions and caveats: Donors, mostly white British, included more females; clonal diversity was possibly underestimated. Spike-wide coverage was observed for vaccine-associated CD4 TCRs, with dominant responses at 160-218 and 743-854. Receipt of two AZD1222 doses was followed by a rise in Spike-specific TCR breadth and depth.

The CDR3 extends over 15 amino acids. Repertoires were generated with immunoSEQ multiplex PCR, while TCRdb's copy carries only in-frame clones and drops some. The sample contains about 190,000 clones, around 86% of which appear only once. The chain employs TRBV21-1 and TRBJ1-6; no check of the table's D call, TRBD1, against the DNA was made. TRBV21-1 is flagged as a pseudogene. Here the sequenced sample was peripheral blood, taken on day 0 of MenACWY control vaccination. The TCR sequence derives from an adult in good health. The CDR3 reads CASSAPGQGGSPLHF. Here the CDR3 DNA reads TGTGCCAGCAGCGCCCCGGGACAGGGAGGCTCACCCCTCCACTTT.